The 31 T cell receptor beta chains below come from one sample, sequenced in a study of blood T cell repertoires in COVID-19. TCRdb keeps only in-frame clones here, not all; method: immunoSEQ multiplex PCR. The sample has around 300,000 clones; nearly 90% are singletons. Material: peripheral blood. Receptor source: a woman aged 40 to 50 with COVID-19, enrolled during active disease.

V gene TRBV7-9 combines with J gene TRBJ2-7, with 7 bases lining up with TRBD1. From germline, CDR1 is SEHNR and CDR2 FQNEAQ (reference sequence). The CDR3 is made up of 14 amino acids. After removal of 5 bases from V and 1 base from J, the junction contained 5 bases not matched to a gene. The CDR3 nucleotides read TGTGCCAGCAGCCGGGACAGCCTTTCCTACGAGCAGTACTTC. The encoded protein is CASSRDSLSYEQYF.

The chain couples TRBV5-1 to TRBJ2-1; no clear D. The CDR3 totals 17 residues. Per germline, CDR1 SGHRS and CDR2 YFSETQ. Between the trimmed V and J ends, which lost 6 bases and 3 bases, there was a span of 22 bases. In DNA form, the CDR3 reads TGCGCCAGCACCCCGACTTATAACCCCAACCTCTACAATGAGCAGTTCTTC. Translating it yields CASTPTYNPNLYNEQFF.

This sequence joins TRBV2 and TRBJ2-2; maybe TRBD1 (6 bases). V was shortened by 8 bases and J by 2 bases, with 12 bases between the two germline ends. Germline V gives CDR1 SNHLY, CDR2 FYNNEI. CDR3 size: 14 residues. The DNA for the CDR3 is TGTGCCAGCGACCGGACAGATAACACCGGGGAGCTGTTTTTT. Translated, it gives CASDRTDNTGELFF.

This clone was detected once. CDR3 loop: CASSLGADTGELFF. In nucleotides, the CDR3 is TGCGCCAGCAGCTTAGGGGCAGATACCGGGGAGCTGTTTTTT. The rearrangement uses TRBV5-1 and TRBJ2-2; TRBD1 might be the D (5 bases). CDR1 is SGHRS and CDR2 is YFSETQ in the germline V gene. The CDR3 loop spans 14 amino acids. V lost 2 bases and J lost 5, with 10 bases in between.

This sequence joins TRBV5-1 and TRBJ2-7; 8 positions agree with TRBD1. The CDR3 sequence is 16 residues long. V was pared by 4 bases and J by 2 bases, with 11 bases of the junction left unmatched. The germline gives CDR1 SGHRS, CDR2 YFSETQ. CDR3 amino acids: CASSKGRTGSAYEQYF. CDR3 nucleotides: TGCGCCAGCAGCAAAGGACGGACAGGGAGCGCCTACGAGCAGTACTTC.

This chain connects TRBV6-2 or TRBV6-3 to TRBJ2-1, with a weak D call TRBD2 (5 bases). Germline V gene sequence: CDR1 MNHEY, CDR2 SVGEGT. Between the trimmed V and J ends, which lost 0 bases and 8 bases, there was a span of 11 bases. CDR3 length: 14 residues. DNA of the CDR3: TGTGCCAGCAGTTACTCCGAGGCTAGCTATGAGCAGTTCTTC. Protein: CASSYSEASYEQFF.

The chain links TRBV5-1 to TRBJ1-4, with D possibly being TRBD1 (5 bases). Trimming left V 2 bases short and J 8 bases short, with 13 bases between. The CDR3 runs to 14 residues. Germline V gene sequence: CDR1 SGHRS, CDR2 YFSETQ. The chain's CDR3 is CASSLSGRAEKLFF. DNA of the CDR3: TGCGCCAGCAGCTTATCAGGCAGGGCGGAAAAACTGTTTTTT.

V and J are TRBV28 and TRBJ2-3, with TRBD2 matching 7 bases. The CDR3 is 18 residues long. J gave up 0 bases and V 6 bases, and 15 bases lay outside the gene matches. Per germline, CDR1 MDHEN and CDR2 SYDVKM. The CDR3 DNA reads TGTGCCAGCAGCGACATATGGGGGGGAAGCGGTAGCACAGATACGCAGTATTTT. It codes for CASSDIWGGSGSTDTQYF.

The chain couples TRBV19 to TRBJ2-7; 11 nucleotides agree with TRBD2. In germline, CDR1 is LNHDA, CDR2 SQIVND (reference sequence). V trimming: 2 bases; J trimming: 5 bases; junction bases outside the gene matches: 5. This CDR3 contains 15 residues. CDR3 region: CASSITSGSINEQYF. DNA of the CDR3: TGTGCCAGTAGTATAACTAGCGGGAGTATCAACGAGCAGTACTTC.

The J gene is TRBJ2-7, the V gene TRBV11-1; 10 bases line up with TRBD1. Germline-derived CDR1 and CDR2 are SGHAT and FQDESV (reference sequence). V shed 0 bases, J shed 3 bases, and the junction held 2 bases outside the gene matches. The CDR3 is 15 residues long. CDR3 sequence (DNA): TGTGCCAGCAGCTTAGCGGGACAGGGGTACTACGAGCAGTACTTC. It codes for CASSLAGQGYYEQYF.

The V gene is TRBV28, the J gene TRBJ2-1, with a tentative D call TRBD1 (5 bases). Trimming left V 6 bases short and J 8 bases short, with 26 bases between. Germline CDR1 MDHEN, CDR2 SYDVKM. This CDR3 region has 17 residues. The CDR3 spells CASSNYGVRGPIHEQFF. For the CDR3, the DNA is TGTGCCAGCAGCAATTATGGGGTTAGGGGCCCCATTCATGAGCAGTTCTTC.

This rearrangement joins TRBV18 to TRBJ2-1; weak D call: TRBD1 (5 bases). CDR1 is KGHSH, CDR2 LQKENI, per germline. The CDR3 is 14 residues long. The V end lost 4 bases, the J end lost 3 bases, and 10 bases lay between the germline ends. Here the CDR3 reads CASSLTQGYNEQFF. The CDR3 nucleotides read TGTGCCAGCTCACTAACCCAGGGCTACAATGAGCAGTTCTTC.

The gene calls are TRBV5-1 and TRBJ1-3; 8 bases are shared with TRBD1. CDR1 SGHRS and CDR2 YFSETQ come from the germline V gene. The CDR3 spans 16 residues. Losses at the gene ends were 4 bases for V and 0 bases for J; bases not matched to a gene: 6. The CDR3 DNA sequence: TGCGCCAGCAGCCAGACAGGGGAATTCTCTGGAAACACCATATATTTT. This sequence encodes CASSQTGEFSGNTIYF.

The CDR3 loop is CASGSSIGGLLQFF. For the CDR3, the DNA is TGTGCTAGTGGTTCCTCGATTGGCGGGCTGCTACAGTTCTTC. The J gene is TRBJ2-1, the V gene TRBV12-5; D might be TRBD2 (5 bases). Deletions cut 4 bases from V and 13 bases from J, with 20 bases between. Germline V gene sequence: CDR1 LGHNT, CDR2 FRNRAP. This CDR3 is 14 amino acids long.

The chain recombines TRBV4-1 with TRBJ2-5; TRBD2 is a possible D gene (5 bases). This CDR3 spans 15 amino acids. Germline V gene lookup returns CDR1 MGHRA and CDR2 YSYEKL. V was trimmed by 2 bases and J by 6 bases, leaving 16 bases between them. The CDR3 DNA reads as TGCGCCAGCAGCCAATTCCGGGAAACTCCCAAGACCCAGTACTTC. Amino acid sequence: CASSQFRETPKTQYF.

J is TRBJ2-5 and V is TRBV7-9; D remains ambiguous. V shed 4 bases and J shed 2 bases, with 2 bases lying between them. Germline CDR1 is SEHNR and CDR2 is FQNEAQ (reference sequence). CDR3 length: 11 amino acids. CDR3 DNA: TGTGCCAGCAGCTCGCAAGAGACCCAGTACTTC. Its protein is CASSSQETQYF. The entire variable domain, with the rest obtained from reference TRBV7-9 and TRBJ2-5, is as follows: DTGVSQNPRHKITKRGQNVTFRCDPISEHNRLYWYRQTLGQGPEFLTYFQNEAQLEKSRLLSDRFSAERPKGSFSTLEIQRTEQGDSAMYLCASSSQETQYFGPGTRLLVL.

This chain joins TRBV27 and TRBJ2-7; 7 bases align to TRBD1. Germline values: CDR1 MNHEY, CDR2 SMNVEV (reference sequence). J gave up 3 bases and V 2 bases, and 7 bases lay outside the gene matches. CDR3 length: 15 amino acids. The CDR3 spells CASSLKGGVLYEQYF. In DNA form, the CDR3 reads TGTGCCAGCAGTTTAAAAGGGGGCGTTCTCTACGAGCAGTACTTC.

The chain has TRBV11-2 and TRBJ2-2, with a possible D match to TRBD2 (6 bases). The germline V and J ends were trimmed by 5 bases and 1 base, with 14 bases remaining between them. The CDR3 contains 16 residues. Germline V gene sequence: CDR1 SGHAT, CDR2 FQNNGV. CDR3 sequence: CASSLRRDGNTGELFF. The CDR3 nucleotides are TGTGCCAGCAGCCTTCGGAGGGACGGGAACACCGGGGAGCTGTTTTTT.

The J gene is TRBJ1-1, the V gene TRBV6-2 or TRBV6-3, with 7 bases fitting TRBD1. Per germline, CDR1 MNHEY and CDR2 SVGEGT. V was clipped by 4 bases and J by 4 bases; unmatched bases: 6. The CDR3 loop spans 14 amino acids. CDR3 sequence (DNA): TGTGCCAGCAGTTCCCACAGGGGATCCACTGAAGCTTTCTTT. It is translated as CASSSHRGSTEAFF.

This sequence joins TRBV28 and TRBJ1-5, with TRBD1 matching over 8 bases. The CDR3 totals 17 residues. Looked up from germline, CDR1 is MDHEN and CDR2 is SYDVKM. With 4 bases clipped from V and 2 bases from J, the junction kept 10 bases outside the gene matches. The chain's CDR3 is CASSYLGGQEGNQPQHF. CDR3 DNA: TGTGCCAGCAGTTATTTGGGGGGACAGGAGGGCAATCAGCCCCAGCATTTT.

This clone occurred a few times. This chain joins TRBV19 and TRBJ2-7; the match to TRBD1 covers 9 bases. The V gene's germline CDR1 is LNHDA and CDR2 SQIVND (reference sequence). The CDR3 is 15 residues long. V lost 8 bases to trimming and J lost 3 bases; unmatched junction nucleotides: 11. The CDR3 region has the DNA TGTGCCAGTTCCGTTTATGGGACAGGGCTCTACGAGCAGTACTTC. Its translation is CASSVYGTGLYEQYF.

This chain uses TRBV28 with TRBJ2-7; 9 bases match TRBD1. The CDR3 covers 14 residues. After removal of 6 bases from V and 1 base from J, the junction contained 4 bases not matched to a gene. The germline V gene has CDR1 MDHEN and CDR2 SYDVKM. This CDR3 is CASRRTGESYEQYF. The CDR3 nucleotides read TGTGCCAGCAGACGGACAGGGGAGTCCTACGAGCAGTACTTC.

The rearrangement joins TRBV6-6 to TRBJ2-7, with TRBD1 matching over 7 bases. The V and J ends lost 5 bases and 5 bases, in that order; junction bases with no gene match: 6. From germline, CDR1 is MNHNY and CDR2 SVGAGI (reference sequence). CDR3 length: 13 residues. The CDR3 loop reads CASSSSTGHEQYF. The CDR3 bases are TGTGCCAGCAGTAGCTCGACAGGGCACGAGCAGTACTTC.

This sequence joins TRBV28 and TRBJ1-2; 12 bases map to TRBD1. Germline loops: CDR1 MDHEN, CDR2 SYDVKM. The CDR3 contains 16 residues. V shed 5 bases and J 2 bases; nucleotides not matched to a gene: 6. The CDR3 DNA reads as TGTGCCAGCAGTCCCGGGACAGGGGGCGCCAACTATGGCTACACCTTC. As protein: CASSPGTGGANYGYTF.

The V call is TRBV27, the J call TRBJ1-1; 9 nucleotides agree with TRBD1. The CDR3 runs 16 residues. Germline-derived CDR1 and CDR2 are MNHEY and SMNVEV (reference sequence). V lost 0 bases and J lost 6; bases outside the gene matches: 8. CDR3 loop: CASSLSGGTGLSEAFF. The DNA for the CDR3 is TGTGCCAGCAGTTTATCGGGGGGGACAGGGCTTTCTGAAGCTTTCTTT.

The chain has TRBV4-1 and TRBJ1-3; D unresolved. The germline V and J ends were trimmed by 4 bases and 4 bases, with 11 bases remaining between them. Germline V gene lookup returns CDR1 MGHRA and CDR2 YSYEKL. The CDR3 runs 14 residues. CDR3 bases: TGCGCCAGCAGCCCCCGCCCGGGGGGAAACACCATATATTTT. This sequence encodes CASSPRPGGNTIYF.

This sequence joins TRBV2 and TRBJ2-1; 7 bases line up with TRBD2. CDR1 is SNHLY and CDR2 is FYNNEI in the germline V gene. The CDR3 contains 15 residues. Germline trimming cut 6 bases from V and 0 bases from J; bases unmatched to any gene: 5. CDR3 protein: CASRGGLASYNEQFF. CDR3 coding DNA: TGTGCCAGCAGGGGGGGGTTGGCCTCCTACAATGAGCAGTTCTTC. The whole variable domain, filled in from reference TRBV2 and TRBJ2-1, reads EPEVTQTPSHQVTQMGQEVILRCVPISNHLYFYWYRQILGQKVEFLVSFYNNEISEKSEIFDDQFSVERPDGSNFTLKIRSTKLEDSAMYFCASRGGLASYNEQFFGPGTRLTVL.

V and J are TRBV6-2 or TRBV6-3 and TRBJ2-7, with D perhaps TRBD2 (6 bases). The CDR3 is 14 amino acids. CDR1 is MNHEY and CDR2 is SVGEGT in the germline V gene. Trimming removed 6 bases at V and 3 bases at J, with 15 bases between. The CDR3 DNA reads as TGTGCCAGCAGCCAGGAAAGGACTAACTACGAGCAGTACTTC. Translating it yields CASSQERTNYEQYF.

This sequence joins TRBV11-2 and TRBJ2-7, with D perhaps TRBD1 (6 bases). Germline-derived CDR1 and CDR2 are SGHAT and FQNNGV. V lost 2 bases and J 3 bases, leaving 17 bases between the germline ends. The CDR3 totals 16 residues. CDR3 coding DNA: TGTGCCAGCAGCTTATCCGGGACAAAGTATTTCTACGAGCAGTACTTC. This sequence encodes CASSLSGTKYFYEQYF.

This chain uses TRBV7-2 with TRBJ1-3, with 9 positions matching TRBD1. Unmatched junction bases numbered 5, after V lost 4 bases and J lost 4 bases. Germline-derived CDR1 and CDR2 are SGHTA and FQGNSA. CDR3 length equals 15 residues. The CDR3 sequence: CASSSRTGAGNTIYF. As DNA, the CDR3 is TGTGCCAGCAGCTCACGGACAGGGGCGGGAAACACCATATATTTT.

V and J are TRBV7-2 and TRBJ1-3; 9 bases are shared with TRBD1. CDR1 is SGHTA, CDR2 FQGNSA, per germline. V gave up 5 bases and J gave up 5 bases; unmatched junction bases: 4. CDR3 length: 14 amino acids. The CDR3 reads CASSPGQGRNTIYF. The CDR3 DNA reads as TGTGCCAGCAGCCCCGGACAGGGGAGAAACACCATATATTTT.